This TCR beta chain is drawn from a study of early T cells in non-severe SARS-CoV-2 infection. Study summary: The authors sequenced bulk RNA from unsorted whole blood, leaving chains unpaired.

Individual cDNA molecules were tagged with unique molecular identifiers, the study reported. TCRdb re-analysed the 5' RACE reads in MiXCR, keeping a single row per CDR3 protein. The sample holds around 84,000 distinct CDR3 sequences, about an eighth seen once. After removal of 6 bases from V and 4 bases from J, the junction contained 12 bases not matched to a gene. The germline CDR1 and CDR2 sequences are WSHSY and SAAADI. The CDR3 loop spans 18 amino acids. In its sample, this clonotype was seen a few times. Sequencing input: whole blood. The rearrangement uses TRBV10-2 and TRBJ2-2; TRBD2 matches at 12 bases. The origin of this receptor is an adult who was a healthcare worker with PCR-confirmed SARS-CoV-2 infection or an uninfected control (not recorded which). CDR3 coding DNA: TGCGCCAGCAGGATTACTAGCGGGGGGCTGTGGGGCACCGGGGAGCTGTTTTTT. It encodes CASRITSGGLWGTGELFF.